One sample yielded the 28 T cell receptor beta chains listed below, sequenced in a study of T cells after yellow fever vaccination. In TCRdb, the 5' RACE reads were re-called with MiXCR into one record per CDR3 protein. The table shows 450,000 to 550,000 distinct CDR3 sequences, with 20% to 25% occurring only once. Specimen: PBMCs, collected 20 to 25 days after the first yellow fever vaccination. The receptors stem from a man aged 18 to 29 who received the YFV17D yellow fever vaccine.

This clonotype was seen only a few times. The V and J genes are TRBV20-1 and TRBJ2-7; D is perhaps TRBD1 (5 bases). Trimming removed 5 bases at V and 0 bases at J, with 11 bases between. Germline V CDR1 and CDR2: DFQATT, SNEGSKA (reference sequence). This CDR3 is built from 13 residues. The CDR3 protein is CSAPRAHSYEQYF. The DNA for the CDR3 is TGCAGTGCTCCCAGGGCCCACTCCTACGAGCAGTACTTC.

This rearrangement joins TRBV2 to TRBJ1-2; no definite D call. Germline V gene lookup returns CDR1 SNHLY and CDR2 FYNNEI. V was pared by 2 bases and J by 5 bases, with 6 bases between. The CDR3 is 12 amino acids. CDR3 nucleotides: TGTGCCAGCAGTGAACGGCTTTATGGCTACACCTTC. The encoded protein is CASSERLYGYTF.

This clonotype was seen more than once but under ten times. CDR3 loop: CASSLGGWYEQYF. CDR3 in DNA: TGTGCCAGCAGTTTGGGGGGGTGGTACGAGCAGTACTTC. V gene TRBV12-3 or TRBV12-4 combines with J gene TRBJ2-7; 7 nucleotides agree with TRBD2. This CDR3 contains 13 residues. After removal of 3 bases from V and 4 bases from J, the junction contained 3 bases not matched to a gene.

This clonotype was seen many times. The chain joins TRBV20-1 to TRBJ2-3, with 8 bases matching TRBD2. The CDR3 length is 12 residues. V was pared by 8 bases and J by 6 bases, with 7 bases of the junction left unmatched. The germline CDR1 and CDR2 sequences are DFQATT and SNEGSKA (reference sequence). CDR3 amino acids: CSSHSGVDTQYF. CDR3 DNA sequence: TGCAGTTCACATAGCGGGGTGGATACGCAGTATTTT.

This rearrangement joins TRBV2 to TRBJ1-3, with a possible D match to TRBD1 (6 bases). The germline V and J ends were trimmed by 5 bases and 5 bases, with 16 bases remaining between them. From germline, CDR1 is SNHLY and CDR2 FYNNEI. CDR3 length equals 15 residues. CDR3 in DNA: TGTGCCAGCAGTTATAACCCGGGACACAGAAACACCATATATTTT. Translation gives CASSYNPGHRNTIYF.

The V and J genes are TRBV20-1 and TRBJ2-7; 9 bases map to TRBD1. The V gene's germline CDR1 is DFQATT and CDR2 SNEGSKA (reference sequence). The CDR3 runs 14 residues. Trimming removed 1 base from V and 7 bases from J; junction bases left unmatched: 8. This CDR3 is CSARVHTGGSEQYF. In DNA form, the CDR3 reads TGCAGTGCTAGAGTCCATACAGGGGGCTCGGAGCAGTACTTC.

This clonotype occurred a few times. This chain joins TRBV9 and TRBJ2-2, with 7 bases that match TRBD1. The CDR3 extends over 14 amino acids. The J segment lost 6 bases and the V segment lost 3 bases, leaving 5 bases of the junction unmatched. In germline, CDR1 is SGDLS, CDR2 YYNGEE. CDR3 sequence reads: CASSGQGRPGELFF. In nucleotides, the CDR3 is TGTGCCAGCAGCGGACAGGGTAGGCCCGGGGAGCTGTTTTTT. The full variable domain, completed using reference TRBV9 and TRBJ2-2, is DSGVTQTPKHLITATGQRVTLRCSPRSGDLSVYWYQQSLDQGLQFLIQYYNGEERAKGNILERFSAQQFPDLHSELNLSSLELGDSALYFCASSGQGRPGELFFGEGSRLTVL.

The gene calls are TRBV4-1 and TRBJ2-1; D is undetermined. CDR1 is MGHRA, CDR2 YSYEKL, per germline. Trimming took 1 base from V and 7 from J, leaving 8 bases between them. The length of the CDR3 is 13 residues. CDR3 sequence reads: CASSQVKANEQFF. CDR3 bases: TGCGCCAGCAGCCAAGTGAAAGCAAATGAGCAGTTCTTC.

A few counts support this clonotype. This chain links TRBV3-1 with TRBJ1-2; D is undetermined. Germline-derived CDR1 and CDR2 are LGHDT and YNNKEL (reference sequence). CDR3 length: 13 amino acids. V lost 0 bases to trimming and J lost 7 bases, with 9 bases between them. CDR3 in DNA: TGTGCCAGCAGCCAAGACGGGGAGCGTGGCTACACCTTC. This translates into CASSQDGERGYTF.

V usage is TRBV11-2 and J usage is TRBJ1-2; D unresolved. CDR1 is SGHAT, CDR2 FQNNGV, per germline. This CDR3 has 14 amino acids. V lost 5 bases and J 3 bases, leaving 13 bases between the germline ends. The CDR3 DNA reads TGTGCCAGCAGCCCCTGGTGGGAGGACTATGGCTACACCTTC. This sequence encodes CASSPWWEDYGYTF.

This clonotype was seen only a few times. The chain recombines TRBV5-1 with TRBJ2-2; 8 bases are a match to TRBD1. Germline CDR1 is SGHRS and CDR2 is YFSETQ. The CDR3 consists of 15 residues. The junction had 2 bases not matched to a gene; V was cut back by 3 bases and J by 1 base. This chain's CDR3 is CASSYGTGNTGELFF. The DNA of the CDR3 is TGCGCCAGCAGCTATGGGACAGGGAACACCGGGGAGCTGTTTTTT.

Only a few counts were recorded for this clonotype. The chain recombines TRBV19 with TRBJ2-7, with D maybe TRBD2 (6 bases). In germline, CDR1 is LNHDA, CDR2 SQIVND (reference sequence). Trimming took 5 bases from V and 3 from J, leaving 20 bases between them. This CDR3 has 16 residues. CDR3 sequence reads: CASSRLGGGTDYEQYF. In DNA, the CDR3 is TGTGCCAGTAGTCGACTCGGCGGAGGGACGGACTACGAGCAGTACTTC.

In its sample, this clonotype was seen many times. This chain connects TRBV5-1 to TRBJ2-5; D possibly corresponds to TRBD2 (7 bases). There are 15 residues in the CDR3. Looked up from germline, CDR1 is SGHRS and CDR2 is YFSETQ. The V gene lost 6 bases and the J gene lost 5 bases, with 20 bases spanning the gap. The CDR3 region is CASNPGRGGAETQYF. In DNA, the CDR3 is TGCGCCAGCAACCCTGGGAGGGGGGGGGCCGAGACCCAGTACTTC.

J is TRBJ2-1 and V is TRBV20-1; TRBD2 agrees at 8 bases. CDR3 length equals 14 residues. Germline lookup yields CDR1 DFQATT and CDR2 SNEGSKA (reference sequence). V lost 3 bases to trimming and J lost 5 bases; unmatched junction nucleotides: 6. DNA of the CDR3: TGCAGTGCTAGTTCGGGGGGGGACAACAATGAGCAGTTCTTC. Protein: CSASSGGDNNEQFF.

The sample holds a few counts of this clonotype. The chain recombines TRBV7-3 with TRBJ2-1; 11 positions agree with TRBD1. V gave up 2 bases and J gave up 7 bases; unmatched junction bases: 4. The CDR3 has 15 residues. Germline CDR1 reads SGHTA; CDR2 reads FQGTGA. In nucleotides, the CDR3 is TGTGCCAGCAGCTTAGGTGGACAGGGGGCAAATGAGCAGTTCTTC. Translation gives CASSLGGQGANEQFF.

The DNA for the CDR3 is TGCGCCAGCAGCTTGGACGGGACAGGGAGGGGCACTGAAGCTTTCTTT. It is translated as CASSLDGTGRGTEAFF. The V gene is TRBV5-1, the J gene TRBJ1-1; the match to TRBD1 covers 9 bases. V trimming: 0 bases; J trimming: 4 bases; junction bases outside the gene matches: 7. Germline V CDR1 and CDR2: SGHRS, YFSETQ. This CDR3 contains 16 residues.

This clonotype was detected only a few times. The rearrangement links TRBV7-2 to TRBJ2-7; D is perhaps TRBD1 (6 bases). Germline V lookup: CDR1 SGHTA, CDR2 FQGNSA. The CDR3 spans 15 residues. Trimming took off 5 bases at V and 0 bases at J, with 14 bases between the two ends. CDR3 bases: TGTGCCAGCAGCAACACAGGGTTGGGCTCCTACGAGCAGTACGTC. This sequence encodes CASSNTGLGSYEQYV.

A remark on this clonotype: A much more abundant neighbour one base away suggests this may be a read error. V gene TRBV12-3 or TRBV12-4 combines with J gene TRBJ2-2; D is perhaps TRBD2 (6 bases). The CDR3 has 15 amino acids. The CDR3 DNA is TGTACCAGCAGTTTTGGAGGGTCGAACACCGGGGAGCTGTTTTTT. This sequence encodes CTSSFGGSNTGELFF.

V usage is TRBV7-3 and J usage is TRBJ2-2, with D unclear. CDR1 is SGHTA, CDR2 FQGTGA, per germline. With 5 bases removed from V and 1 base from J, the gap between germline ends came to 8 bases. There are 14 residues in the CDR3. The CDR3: CASSQTRNTGELFF. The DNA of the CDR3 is TGTGCCAGCAGCCAGACAAGGAACACCGGGGAGCTGTTTTTT.

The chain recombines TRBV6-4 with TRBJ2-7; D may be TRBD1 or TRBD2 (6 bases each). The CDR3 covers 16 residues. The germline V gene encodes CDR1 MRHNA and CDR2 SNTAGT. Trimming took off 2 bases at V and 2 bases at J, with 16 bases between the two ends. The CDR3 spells CASSDIRGRTPYEQYV. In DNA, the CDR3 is TGTGCCAGCAGTGACATTCGGGGGCGAACCCCCTACGAGCAGTACGTC.

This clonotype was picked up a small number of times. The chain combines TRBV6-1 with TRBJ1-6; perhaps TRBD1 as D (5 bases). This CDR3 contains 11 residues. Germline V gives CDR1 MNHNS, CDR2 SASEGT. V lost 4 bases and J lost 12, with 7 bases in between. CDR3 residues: CASSGGVPLHF. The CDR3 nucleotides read TGTGCCAGCAGTGGGGGGGTACCCCTCCACTTT.

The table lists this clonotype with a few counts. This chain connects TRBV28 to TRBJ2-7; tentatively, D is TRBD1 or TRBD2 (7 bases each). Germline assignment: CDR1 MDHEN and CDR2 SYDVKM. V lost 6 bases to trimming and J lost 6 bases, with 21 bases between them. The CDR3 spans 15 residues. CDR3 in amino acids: CASSRGGDVIPEQYV. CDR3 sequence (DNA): TGTGCCAGCAGCAGGGGGGGGGACGTCATTCCCGAGCAGTACGTC.

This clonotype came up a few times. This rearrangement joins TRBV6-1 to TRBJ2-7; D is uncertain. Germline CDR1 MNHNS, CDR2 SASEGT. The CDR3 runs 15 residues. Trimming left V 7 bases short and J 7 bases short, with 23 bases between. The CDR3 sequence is CASINHRRPAREQYV. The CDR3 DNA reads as TGTGCCAGCATCAACCACCGGCGGCCAGCGAGAGAGCAGTACGTC.

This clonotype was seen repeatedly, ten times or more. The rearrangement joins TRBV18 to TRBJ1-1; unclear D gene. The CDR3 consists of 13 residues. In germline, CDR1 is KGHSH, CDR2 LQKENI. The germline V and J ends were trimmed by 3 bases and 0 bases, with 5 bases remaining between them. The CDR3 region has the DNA TGTGCCAGCTCACCGGATCTGAACACTGAAGCTTTCTTT. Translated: CASSPDLNTEAFF.

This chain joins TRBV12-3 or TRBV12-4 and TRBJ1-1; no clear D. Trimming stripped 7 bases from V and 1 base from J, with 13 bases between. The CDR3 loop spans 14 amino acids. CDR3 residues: CASKPDPENTEAFF. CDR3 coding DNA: TGTGCCAGCAAACCGGACCCTGAGAACACTGAAGCTTTCTTT.

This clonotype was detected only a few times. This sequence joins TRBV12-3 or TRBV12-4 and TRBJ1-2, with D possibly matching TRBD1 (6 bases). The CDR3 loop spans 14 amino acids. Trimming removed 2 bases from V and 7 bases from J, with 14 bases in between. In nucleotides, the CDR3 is TGTGCCAGCAGTTTATATGCAGGGGAGGGTGGCTACACCTTC. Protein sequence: CASSLYAGEGGYTF.

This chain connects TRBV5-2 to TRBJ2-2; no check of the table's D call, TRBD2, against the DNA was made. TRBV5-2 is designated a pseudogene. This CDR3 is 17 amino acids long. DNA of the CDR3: TGTGCCAGCAGCTCTAGGACTAGCGGGGGGGACACCGGGGAGCTGTTTTTT. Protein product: CASSSRTSGGDTGELFF.

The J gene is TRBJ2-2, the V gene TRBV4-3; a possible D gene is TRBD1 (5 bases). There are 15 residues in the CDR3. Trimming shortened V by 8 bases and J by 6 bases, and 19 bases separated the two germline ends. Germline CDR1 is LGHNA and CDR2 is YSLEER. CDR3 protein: CASGAFGRIAGELFF. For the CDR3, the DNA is TGCGCCAGCGGGGCATTCGGCCGGATTGCCGGGGAGCTGTTTTTT.